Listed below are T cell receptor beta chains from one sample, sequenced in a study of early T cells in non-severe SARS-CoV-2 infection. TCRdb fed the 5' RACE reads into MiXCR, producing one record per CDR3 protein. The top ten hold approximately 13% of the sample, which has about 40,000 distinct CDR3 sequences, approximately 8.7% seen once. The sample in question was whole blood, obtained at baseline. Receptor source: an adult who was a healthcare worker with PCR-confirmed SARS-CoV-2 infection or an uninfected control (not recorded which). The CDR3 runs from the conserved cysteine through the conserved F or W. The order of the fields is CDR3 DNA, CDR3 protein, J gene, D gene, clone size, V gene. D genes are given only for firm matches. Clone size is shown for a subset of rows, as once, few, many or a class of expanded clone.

cdr3_nt: TGTGCCTGGTCGGCCTATTCCTACAATGAGCAGTTCTTC
cdr3_aa: CAWSAYSYNEQFF
j_call: TRBJ2-1
d_call: NA
clone_size: few
v_call: TRBV30

cdr3_nt: TGTGCCAGCAGTTACGACAGGGGTTACGAGCAGTACTTC
cdr3_aa: CASSYDRGYEQYF
j_call: TRBJ2-7
d_call: TRBD1
clone_size: NA
v_call: TRBV6-6

cdr3_nt: TGTGCCAGCAGTTCCCCCGACAGGGTGGTTTCCAATGAGCAGTTCTTC
cdr3_aa: CASSSPDRVVSNEQFF
j_call: TRBJ2-1
d_call: TRBD1
clone_size: NA
v_call: TRBV27

cdr3_nt: TGTGCCAGCAGCCAAGAATCGGGCTCTGGGGCCAACGTCCTGACTTTC
cdr3_aa: CASSQESGSGANVLTF
j_call: TRBJ2-6
d_call: NA
clone_size: many
v_call: TRBV4-2

cdr3_nt: TGTGCCAGCAGCGGACAGGGGATCTTGGCAGATACGCAGTATTTT
cdr3_aa: CASSGQGILADTQYF
j_call: TRBJ2-3
d_call: TRBD1
clone_size: NA
v_call: TRBV11-2

cdr3_nt: TGTGCCAGCAGGCTACAGGGGAACACTGAAGCTTTCTTT
cdr3_aa: CASRLQGNTEAFF
j_call: TRBJ1-1
d_call: NA
clone_size: few
v_call: TRBV3-1

cdr3_nt: TGTGCCAGCAGATCAACAGGGTCTGCCTACAATGAGCAGTTCTTC
cdr3_aa: CASRSTGSAYNEQFF
j_call: TRBJ2-1
d_call: NA
clone_size: NA
v_call: TRBV6-1

cdr3_nt: TGCAGTGCGCGGCGGGGGACCACCGGGGAGCTGTTTTTT
cdr3_aa: CSARRGTTGELFF
j_call: TRBJ2-2
d_call: TRBD2
clone_size: NA
v_call: TRBV20-1

cdr3_nt: TGTGCCAGCAGCTTAGCCCAGGGGCCCTACAATGAGCAGTTCTTC
cdr3_aa: CASSLAQGPYNEQFF
j_call: TRBJ2-1
d_call: NA
clone_size: few
v_call: TRBV11-3

cdr3_nt: TGTGCCAGCAGCTCCGGGGGCTTACAAGAGACCCAGTACTTC
cdr3_aa: CASSSGGLQETQYF
j_call: TRBJ2-5
d_call: NA
clone_size: NA
v_call: TRBV11-2

cdr3_nt: TGTGCCAGCCGGTTGGGGGGGGATAGCAATCAGCCCCAGCATTTT
cdr3_aa: CASRLGGDSNQPQHF
j_call: TRBJ1-5
d_call: NA
clone_size: NA
v_call: TRBV28

cdr3_nt: TGCAGCGTTGAACGCGACTATGGCTACACCTTC
cdr3_aa: CSVERDYGYTF
j_call: TRBJ1-2
d_call: NA
clone_size: NA
v_call: TRBV29-1

cdr3_nt: TGTGCCAGCAGTTTTGGGGGCCTTTTAGATACGCAGTATTTT
cdr3_aa: CASSFGGLLDTQYF
j_call: TRBJ2-3
d_call: NA
clone_size: NA
v_call: TRBV28

cdr3_nt: TGTGCCAGCAGTTACTTAGGGGTAGATGAGCAGTTCTTC
cdr3_aa: CASSYLGVDEQFF
j_call: TRBJ2-1
d_call: NA
clone_size: many
v_call: TRBV6-5

cdr3_nt: TGTGCCAGCAGGACGGACGGCGAAGAGACCCAGTACTTC
cdr3_aa: CASRTDGEETQYF
j_call: TRBJ2-5
d_call: NA
clone_size: few
v_call: TRBV25-1

cdr3_nt: TGCAGTGCTACCAGACAGACGGCCTACCAAGAGACCCAGTACTTC
cdr3_aa: CSATRQTAYQETQYF
j_call: TRBJ2-5
d_call: NA
clone_size: NA
v_call: TRBV20-1

cdr3_nt: TGTGCCAGTAGTATGGGCAGAAATAGCAATCAGCCCCAGCATTTT
cdr3_aa: CASSMGRNSNQPQHF
j_call: TRBJ1-5
d_call: NA
clone_size: many
v_call: TRBV19

cdr3_nt: TGTGCCAGCAGTCCGGCCTCTTCCCCCTATGGCTACACCTTC
cdr3_aa: CASSPASSPYGYTF
j_call: TRBJ1-2
d_call: NA
clone_size: NA
v_call: TRBV28

cdr3_nt: TGTGCTAGCCACGGGGACAGCTCTAGCACAGATACGCAGTATTTT
cdr3_aa: CASHGDSSSTDTQYF
j_call: TRBJ2-3
d_call: TRBD1
clone_size: many
v_call: TRBV12-5

cdr3_nt: TGTGCCTGGAGAGAGGAGTCGACCCATGGCTACACCTTC
cdr3_aa: CAWREESTHGYTF
j_call: TRBJ1-2
d_call: NA
clone_size: NA
v_call: TRBV30

cdr3_nt: TGTGCCAGCAGCTTGCCGGGCAGGGAAGAGACCCAGTACTTC
cdr3_aa: CASSLPGREETQYF
j_call: TRBJ2-5
d_call: NA
clone_size: NA
v_call: TRBV5-4

cdr3_nt: TGTGCCAGCAGCCTGGGACAGGGGGGTTCCTACGAGCAGTACTTC
cdr3_aa: CASSLGQGGSYEQYF
j_call: TRBJ2-7
d_call: TRBD1
clone_size: few
v_call: TRBV9

cdr3_nt: TGCAGTGCTAGAGACACCTACGAGCAGTACTTC
cdr3_aa: CSARDTYEQYF
j_call: TRBJ2-7
d_call: NA
clone_size: NA
v_call: TRBV20-1

cdr3_nt: TGTGCCAGCAGCATAACTACGGGGTATACCTCCTACGAGCAGTACTTC
cdr3_aa: CASSITTGYTSYEQYF
j_call: TRBJ2-7
d_call: NA
clone_size: NA
v_call: TRBV11-2

cdr3_nt: TGTGCCAGCAGCGGATTCGGACAGGGGCCGCGATCATGGGGCTACACCTTC
cdr3_aa: CASSGFGQGPRSWGYTF
j_call: TRBJ1-2
d_call: TRBD1
clone_size: NA
v_call: TRBV5-6

cdr3_nt: TGTGCCAGCTCACGGGACACCTATAATGAAAAACTGTTTTTT
cdr3_aa: CASSRDTYNEKLFF
j_call: TRBJ1-4
d_call: NA
clone_size: few
v_call: TRBV18

cdr3_nt: TGCGCCAGCAGCTTGGAGAACAGAGCCTACGAGCAGTACTTC
cdr3_aa: CASSLENRAYEQYF
j_call: TRBJ2-7
d_call: NA
clone_size: NA
v_call: TRBV5-1

cdr3_nt: TGTGCCAGCAGTGAAGATGTCTGGAGCTACAATGAGCAGTTCTTC
cdr3_aa: CASSEDVWSYNEQFF
j_call: TRBJ2-1
d_call: NA
clone_size: few
v_call: TRBV6-1

cdr3_nt: TGTGCCAGCAGCGGAGACGGCGAGCAGTACTTC
cdr3_aa: CASSGDGEQYF
j_call: TRBJ2-7
d_call: NA
clone_size: many
v_call: TRBV7-9

cdr3_nt: TGTGCCAGCAGTCCGACTAGCGGGGGTATAGAGACCCAGTACTTC
cdr3_aa: CASSPTSGGIETQYF
j_call: TRBJ2-5
d_call: TRBD2
clone_size: NA
v_call: TRBV27

cdr3_nt: TGTGCCAGCAGTTTGGGAAAGACAGGGAAGACCGGGGAGCTGTTTTTT
cdr3_aa: CASSLGKTGKTGELFF
j_call: TRBJ2-2
d_call: TRBD1
clone_size: NA
v_call: TRBV27